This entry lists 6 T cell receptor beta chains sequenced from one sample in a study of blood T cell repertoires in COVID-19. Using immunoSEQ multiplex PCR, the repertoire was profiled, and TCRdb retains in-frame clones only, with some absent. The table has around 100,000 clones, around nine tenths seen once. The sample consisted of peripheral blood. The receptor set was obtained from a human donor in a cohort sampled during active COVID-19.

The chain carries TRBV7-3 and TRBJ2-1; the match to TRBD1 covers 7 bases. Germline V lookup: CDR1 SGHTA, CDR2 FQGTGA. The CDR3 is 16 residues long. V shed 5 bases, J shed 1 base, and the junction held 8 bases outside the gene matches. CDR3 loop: CASSTTTGYSYNEQFF. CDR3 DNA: TGTGCCAGCAGCACCACGACAGGGTATTCCTACAATGAGCAGTTCTTC. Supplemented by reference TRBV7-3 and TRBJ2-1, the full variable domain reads GAGVSQTPSNKVTEKGKYVELRCDPISGHTALYWYRQSLGQGPEFLIYFQGTGAADDSGLPNDRFFAVRPEGSVSTLKIQRTERGDSAVYLCASSTTTGYSYNEQFFGPGTRLTVL.

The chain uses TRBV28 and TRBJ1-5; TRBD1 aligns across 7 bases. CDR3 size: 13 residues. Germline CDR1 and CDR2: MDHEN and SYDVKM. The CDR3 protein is CASSGQVKQPQHF. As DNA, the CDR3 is TGTGCGTCCTCAGGACAGGTCAAGCAGCCCCAGCATTTT.

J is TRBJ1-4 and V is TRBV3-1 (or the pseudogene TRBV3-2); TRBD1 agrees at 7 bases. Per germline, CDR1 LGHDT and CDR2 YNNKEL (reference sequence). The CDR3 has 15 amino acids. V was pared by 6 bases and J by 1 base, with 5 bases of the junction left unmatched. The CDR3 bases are TGTGCCAGCAGTCAAAGGACAGGAACTAATGAAAAACTGTTTTTT. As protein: CASSQRTGTNEKLFF.

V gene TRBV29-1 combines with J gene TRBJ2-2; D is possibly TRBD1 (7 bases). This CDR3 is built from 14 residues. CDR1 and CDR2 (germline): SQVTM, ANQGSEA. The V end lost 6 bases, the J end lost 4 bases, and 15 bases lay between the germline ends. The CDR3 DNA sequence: TGCAGCGTACGACAGGGAGGTGGCACCGGGGAGCTGTTTTTT. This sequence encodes CSVRQGGGTGELFF.

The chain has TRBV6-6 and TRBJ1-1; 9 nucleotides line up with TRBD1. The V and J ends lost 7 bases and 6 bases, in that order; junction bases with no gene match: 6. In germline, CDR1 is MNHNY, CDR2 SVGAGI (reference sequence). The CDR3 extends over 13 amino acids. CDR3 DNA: TGTGCCAGCACCGAACAGGGGGCCGCTGAAGCTTTCTTT. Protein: CASTEQGAAEAFF.

CDR3 sequence reads: CASSQLGLAGGVYEQFF. The CDR3 bases are TGTGCCAGCAGCCAACTGGGACTAGCGGGGGGGGTCTATGAGCAGTTCTTC. The gene calls are TRBV3-1 (or the pseudogene TRBV3-2) and TRBJ2-1; TRBD2 aligns across 16 bases. The CDR3 spans 17 residues. Germline-derived CDR1 and CDR2 are LGHDT and YNNKEL (reference sequence). Trimming at V came to 2 bases and at J to 8 bases, leaving 6 bases not matched to a gene.